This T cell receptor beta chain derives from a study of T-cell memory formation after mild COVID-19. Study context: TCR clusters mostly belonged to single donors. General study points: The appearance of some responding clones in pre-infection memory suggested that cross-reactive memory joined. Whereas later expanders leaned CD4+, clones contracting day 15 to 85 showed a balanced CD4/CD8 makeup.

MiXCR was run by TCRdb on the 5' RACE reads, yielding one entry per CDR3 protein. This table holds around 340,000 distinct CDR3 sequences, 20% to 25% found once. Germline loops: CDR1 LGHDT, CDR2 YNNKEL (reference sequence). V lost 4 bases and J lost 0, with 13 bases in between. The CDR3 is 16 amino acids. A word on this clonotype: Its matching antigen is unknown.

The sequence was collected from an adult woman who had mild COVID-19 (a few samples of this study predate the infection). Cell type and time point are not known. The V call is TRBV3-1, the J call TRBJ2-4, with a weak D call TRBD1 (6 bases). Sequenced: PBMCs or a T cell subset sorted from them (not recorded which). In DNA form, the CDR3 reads TGTGCCAGCAGCCCAGGGGACGGGATAGCCAAAAACATTCAGTACTTC. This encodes CASSPGDGIAKNIQYF.